This T cell receptor (beta chain) was documented in a study of post-analysis software for immune sequencing data. Across the study: Progressive-relapsing, secondary progressive and relapsing-remitting multiple sclerosis were among the disease courses included.

General study results and limits: Included in a set of a handful of TRBV segments more frequent in patients than controls were TRBV5-6, TRBV5-1 and TRBV20-1. Controls showed significantly higher normalized Chao1 diversity than did multiple sclerosis patients. Batch-mates among the samples co-clustered strongly by F measure.

Unique molecular identifiers tagged the TCR beta cDNA libraries. Between about 0.85 and 10 million T cells gave rise to some 450,000 cDNA molecules. TCRdb re-derived calls from the PCR reads in MiXCR, one entry per CDR3 protein. Of 820,000 or so distinct CDR3 sequences listed, approximately 57% were seen once; the top ten hold 4% to 5.5%. CDR3 size: 13 residues. Per the germline V gene, CDR1 is GTSNPN and CDR2 is SVGIG (reference sequence). V lost 1 base, J lost 8 bases, and 9 bases lay in between. This clonotype was observed a few times. Its target is unknown. The sequencing input was blood. V usage is TRBV30 and J usage is TRBJ1-6; D remains ambiguous. This sequence originates from a girl aged 10 to 17 with multiple sclerosis. DNA for the CDR3: TGTGCCTGGAGTGGCCCGGGAGATTCACCCCTCCACTTT. The encoded protein is CAWSGPGDSPLHF.